What follows are 31 T cell receptor beta chains derived from one specimen sequenced in a study of shared clonotypes between healthy human individuals. The naive CD8 subset, CD45RO-negative cells positively selected for CCR7, excluded terminally differentiated effector memory CD45RA+ cells. The data were produced by immunoSEQ multiplex PCR, yet TCRdb's version contains in-frame clones alone and is incomplete. Of more than 550,000 clones detected, 92% appear once; the ten largest clones hold 24%. What was sequenced was naive CD8+ T cells sorted from blood. The receptors were sampled from a man aged 25 to 40 in good health.

This clone was recorded a few times. CDR3 sequence reads: CASDRYGLGENEQFF. The DNA for the CDR3 is TGTGCCAGCGACCGCTACGGGTTGGGGGAGAATGAGCAGTTCTTC. The chain combines TRBV7-9 with TRBJ2-1; D is tentatively TRBD1 or TRBD2 (5 bases each). V was cut by 8 bases and J by 7 bases, with 21 bases left in between. CDR3 length equals 15 residues. Per germline, CDR1 SEHNR and CDR2 FQNEAQ (reference sequence).

The V and J genes are TRBV7-9 and TRBJ2-7, with 9 nucleotides matching TRBD1. The germline CDR1 and CDR2 sequences are SEHNR and FQNEAQ (reference sequence). This CDR3 is 15 amino acids long. The V segment lost 5 bases and the J segment 1 base; nucleotides outside the gene matches: 6. The CDR3 region is CASSPGQGASYEQYF. In nucleotides, the CDR3 is TGTGCCAGCAGCCCGGGACAGGGCGCGTCCTACGAGCAGTACTTC.

The chain combines TRBV11-3 with TRBJ2-3; 7 bases line up with TRBD2. From germline, CDR1 is SGHNT and CDR2 YENEEA. CDR3 length equals 15 residues. V gave up 4 bases and J gave up 1 base; unmatched junction bases: 5. The CDR3 reads CASSSREDGTDTQYF. CDR3 DNA: TGTGCCAGCAGCTCCCGGGAGGATGGCACAGATACGCAGTATTTT.

This chain uses TRBV5-1 with TRBJ1-4, with D unresolved. V shed 2 bases and J shed 2 bases, with 7 bases lying between them. The CDR3 is 14 residues long. Germline V CDR1 and CDR2: SGHRS, YFSETQ. Here the CDR3 reads CASSFYTTNEKLFF. The CDR3 bases are TGCGCCAGCAGCTTTTATACCACTAATGAAAAACTGTTTTTT.

This chain uses TRBV4-1 with TRBJ2-1; the D is unclear. This CDR3 is built from 11 residues. V lost 2 bases, J lost 9 bases, and 5 bases lay in between. Germline values: CDR1 MGHRA, CDR2 YSYEKL. The CDR3 region has the DNA TGCGCCAGCAGCCAACCGGGTGAGCAGTTCTTC. Its protein is CASSQPGEQFF.

The rearrangement links TRBV7-3 to TRBJ2-1; D might be TRBD1 or TRBD2, each matching 5 bases. Germline lookup yields CDR1 SGHTA and CDR2 FQGTGA. V dropped 5 bases and J dropped 2 bases, with 13 bases sitting between them. This CDR3 comprises 15 residues. CDR3 DNA: TGTGCCAGCAGCAACGGGGACGGAGCCTACAATGAGCAGTTCTTC. As protein: CASSNGDGAYNEQFF.

The chain has TRBV9 and TRBJ2-7; 9 bases match TRBD1. Germline trimming cut 2 bases from V and 4 bases from J; bases unmatched to any gene: 7. The CDR3 has 15 residues. Germline assignment: CDR1 SGDLS and CDR2 YYNGEE. The CDR3 DNA sequence: TGTGCCAGCAGCGTTCGCTGGGGACAGGGTTACGAGCAGTACTTC. Translated: CASSVRWGQGYEQYF.

J is TRBJ1-1 and V is TRBV5-1; D perhaps matches TRBD1 (5 bases). The CDR3 is made up of 16 amino acids. V was clipped by 1 base and J by 4 bases, with 17 bases between them. Germline loops: CDR1 SGHRS, CDR2 YFSETQ. The CDR3 coding sequence is TGCGCCAGCAGCTTGACTTGGGGGGGACTCGGCACTGAAGCTTTCTTT. Translating gives CASSLTWGGLGTEAFF.

This chain connects TRBV7-9 to TRBJ2-5; no reliable D call. V lost 4 bases and J lost 3, with 12 bases in between. This CDR3 has 14 amino acids. Germline V CDR1 and CDR2: SEHNR, FQNEAQ (reference sequence). CDR3 region: CASSSWAQEETQYF. CDR3 coding DNA: TGTGCCAGCAGCTCCTGGGCCCAAGAAGAGACCCAGTACTTC.

The chain employs TRBV7-9 and TRBJ1-4, with 8 bases identical to TRBD1. Germline trimming cut 3 bases from V and 10 bases from J; bases unmatched to any gene: 10. Looked up from germline, CDR1 is SEHNR and CDR2 is FQNEAQ (reference sequence). This CDR3 is built from 15 residues. CDR3 nucleotides: TGTGCCAGCAGCTTTGGGACAGGCCAGATTGGAAAACTGTTTTTT. Amino acid sequence: CASSFGTGQIGKLFF. The variable domain in full, completed from reference TRBV7-9 and TRBJ1-4, reads DTGVSQNPRHKITKRGQNVTFRCDPISEHNRLYWYRQTLGQGPEFLTYFQNEAQLEKSRLLSDRFSAERPKGSFSTLEIQRTEQGDSAMYLCASSFGTGQIGKLFFGSGTQLSVL.

The CDR3 here is CASSGGTVSGNTIYF. In DNA, the CDR3 is TGTGCCAGCAGCGGGGGGACAGTCTCTGGAAACACCATATATTTT. This chain links TRBV9 with TRBJ1-3, with TRBD1 identical over 7 bases. The CDR3 runs to 15 residues. V dropped 3 bases and J dropped 0; count of bases not matched to a gene: 3. Germline V gene lookup returns CDR1 SGDLS and CDR2 YYNGEE. Full variable domain (rest looked up from reference TRBV9 and TRBJ1-3): DSGVTQTPKHLITATGQRVTLRCSPRSGDLSVYWYQQSLDQGLQFLIQYYNGEERAKGNILERFSAQQFPDLHSELNLSSLELGDSALYFCASSGGTVSGNTIYFGEGSWLTVV.

The J gene is TRBJ2-1, the V gene TRBV7-9, with TRBD2 as a possible D gene (6 bases). The germline V gene encodes CDR1 SEHNR and CDR2 FQNEAQ (reference sequence). CDR3 length equals 16 residues. Trimming removed 1 base at V and 7 bases at J, with 17 bases between. CDR3 nucleotide sequence: TGTGCCAGCAGCTTAGTTGATAGCGGCCTTGGGAATGAGCAGTTCTTC. Its translation: CASSLVDSGLGNEQFF. Using reference TRBV7-9 and TRBJ2-1 for the parts outside the CDR3, the full variable domain is DTGVSQNPRHKITKRGQNVTFRCDPISEHNRLYWYRQTLGQGPEFLTYFQNEAQLEKSRLLSDRFSAERPKGSFSTLEIQRTEQGDSAMYLCASSLVDSGLGNEQFFGPGTRLTVL.

The chain joins TRBV7-9 to TRBJ2-5, with 7 bases aligning to TRBD1. The CDR3 is 13 amino acids. J was trimmed by 5 bases and V by 5 bases; bases with no gene match: 5. The germline CDR1 and CDR2 sequences are SEHNR and FQNEAQ (reference sequence). CDR3 residues: CASSLQGKETQYF. CDR3 sequence (DNA): TGTGCCAGCAGCCTACAGGGGAAGGAGACCCAGTACTTC.

Comments on this clone: A read error may account for a junction end that differs from germline. The CDR3 nucleotides are TGTACCAGCAGCTTCGTAGCGGGAGGGGATGAGCAGTTCTTC. Translated, it gives CTSSFVAGGDEQFF. This chain uses TRBV7-6 with TRBJ2-1, with TRBD2 identical over 11 bases. This CDR3 is 14 amino acids long. Germline V gene lookup returns CDR1 SGHVS and CDR2 FNYEAQ.

The genes are TRBV27 and TRBJ2-1; 8 bases are shared with TRBD2. V shed 8 bases and J 10 bases; nucleotides not matched to a gene: 7. This CDR3 contains 12 residues. The germline CDR1 and CDR2 sequences are MNHEY and SMNVEV (reference sequence). CDR3 loop: CASREGQGEQFF. The CDR3 region has the DNA TGTGCCAGCCGGGAGGGCCAAGGGGAGCAGTTCTTC.

V and J are TRBV5-6 and TRBJ2-3, with 7 positions matching TRBD2. Unmatched junction bases numbered 10, after V lost 2 bases and J lost 1 base. Germline CDR1 SGHDT, CDR2 YYEEEE. There are 17 residues in the CDR3. The CDR3 protein is CASSFASGPLRTDTQYF. The CDR3 DNA sequence: TGTGCCAGCAGCTTCGCTAGCGGACCGCTGCGCACAGATACGCAGTATTTT. Variable domain in full (rest from reference TRBV5-6 and TRBJ2-3): DAGVTQSPTHLIKTRGQQVTLRCSPKSGHDTVSWYQQALGQGPQFIFQYYEEEERQRGNFPDRFSGHQFPNYSSELNVNALLLGDSALYLCASSFASGPLRTDTQYFGPGTRLTVL.

CDR3 amino acids: CASSQDFRGSYNEQFF. The DNA for the CDR3 is TGCGCCAGCAGCCAAGATTTTCGGGGTTCCTACAATGAGCAGTTCTTC. The rearrangement links TRBV4-3 to TRBJ2-1, with D tentatively TRBD2 (5 bases). The V end was cut by 0 bases, the J end by 1 base, with 10 bases between. CDR1 is LGHNA and CDR2 is YSLEER in the germline V gene. This CDR3 region has 16 residues.

This sequence joins TRBV7-2 and TRBJ1-2; no clear D. The CDR3 contains 17 residues. Per germline, CDR1 SGHTA and CDR2 FQGNSA. Between the trimmed V and J ends, which lost 0 bases and 3 bases, there was a span of 17 bases. This chain's CDR3 is CASSLASRTLVYYGYTF. CDR3 nucleotides: TGTGCCAGCAGCTTAGCATCTAGGACGCTCGTTTACTATGGCTACACCTTC.

Points on this clone: Other DNA sequences of this sample code for an identical CDR3. DNA of the CDR3: TGTGCCAGCAGTGAGCTCGACAATGAGCAGTTCTTC. It translates to CASSELDNEQFF. J is TRBJ2-1 and V is TRBV25-1, with D uncertain. The CDR3 is 12 residues long. The germline V and J ends were trimmed by 3 bases and 5 bases, with 5 bases remaining between them. Per the germline V gene, CDR1 is MGHDK and CDR2 is SYGVNS. The whole variable domain, filled in from reference TRBV25-1 and TRBJ2-1, reads EADIYQTPRYLVIGTGKKITLECSQTMGHDKMYWYQQDPGMELHLIHYSYGVNSTEKGDLSSESTVSRIRTEHFPLTLESARPSHTSQYLCASSELDNEQFFGPGTRLTVL.

The chain combines TRBV19 with TRBJ2-7, with D perhaps TRBD2 (5 bases). Germline assignment: CDR1 LNHDA and CDR2 SQIVND (reference sequence). V was trimmed by 4 bases and J by 2 bases, leaving 18 bases between them. The CDR3 runs to 16 residues. The CDR3 coding sequence is TGTGCCAGTAGTAACCCTCGGGGTCCCGGCCCCTACGAGCAGTACTTC. Amino acids: CASSNPRGPGPYEQYF.

This chain connects TRBV5-1 to TRBJ2-7, with D possibly being TRBD2 (5 bases). V gave up 3 bases and J gave up 0 bases, with 13 bases separating them. The germline V gene encodes CDR1 SGHRS and CDR2 YFSETQ. This CDR3 has 15 residues. The CDR3 loop reads CASSSLDLFSYEQYF. The CDR3, as DNA: TGCGCCAGCAGCTCACTAGACCTCTTCTCCTACGAGCAGTACTTC.

This chain links TRBV28 with TRBJ2-7; no reliable D call. V lost 6 bases and J lost 3, with 15 bases in between. The CDR3 covers 14 residues. The germline gives CDR1 MDHEN, CDR2 SYDVKM. CDR3 DNA: TGTGCCAGCAGAGATCCGGACGGCCTCTACGAGCAGTACTTC. This codes for CASRDPDGLYEQYF.

The CDR3 spells CATVTSIGETQYF. The CDR3 region has the DNA TGTGCCACCGTTACTAGTATTGGGGAGACCCAGTACTTC. The V gene is TRBV2, the J gene TRBJ2-5; D may be TRBD2 (5 bases). Germline loops: CDR1 SNHLY, CDR2 FYNNEI. Trimming left V 10 bases short and J 5 bases short, with 17 bases between. CDR3 length: 13 residues.

This chain joins TRBV7-6 and TRBJ2-3; D is perhaps TRBD1 or TRBD2 (6 bases each). The germline V and J ends were trimmed by 4 bases and 0 bases, with 17 bases remaining between them. This CDR3 spans 17 amino acids. Germline V CDR1 and CDR2: SGHVS, FNYEAQ. The CDR3 spells CASSWVRRGASTDTQYF. Here the CDR3 DNA reads TGTGCCAGCAGCTGGGTTCGGAGGGGGGCGAGCACAGATACGCAGTATTTT.

This clone was observed once. The J gene is TRBJ2-5, the V gene TRBV12-5, with D hard to call. The CDR3 runs to 13 residues. The V end lost 4 bases, the J end lost 9 bases, and 15 bases lay between the germline ends. In germline, CDR1 is LGHNT, CDR2 FRNRAP. In DNA, the CDR3 is TGTGCTAGTGGTTCCGGATGGATAGCCCCCCAGTACTTC. Translated: CASGSGWIAPQYF. The variable domain in full, with the rest retrieved from reference TRBV12-5 and TRBJ2-5, is DARVTQTPRHKVTEMGQEVTMRCQPILGHNTVFWYRQTMMQGLELLAYFRNRAPLDDSGMPKDRFSAEMPDATLATLKIQPSEPRDSAVYFCASGSGWIAPQYFGPGTRLLVL.

This chain uses TRBV10-2 with TRBJ2-1; TRBD2 matches at 7 bases. The germline V gene has CDR1 WSHSY and CDR2 SAAADI. J was trimmed by 4 bases and V by 3 bases; bases with no gene match: 3. CDR3 length: 14 residues. The CDR3 region has the DNA TGCGCCAGCAGTGAAAGCGGGAAGTACAATGAGCAGTTCTTC. Translating gives CASSESGKYNEQFF.

The V call is TRBV21-1, the J call TRBJ2-7; the table names TRBD2, a call not compared with the DNA. TRBV21-1 is a pseudogene locus. The CDR3 length is 12 residues. CDR3 DNA sequence: TGTGCCAGCAGCACCAAACCGTCACGGGAGTACTTC. It specifies CASSTKPSREYF.

In this sample, this clone turned up once. The V and J genes are TRBV4-3 and TRBJ1-2; D is unclear. V was shortened by 0 bases and J by 7 bases, with 15 bases between the two germline ends. Per the germline V gene, CDR1 is LGHNA and CDR2 is YSLEER. CDR3 length: 15 amino acids. For the CDR3, the DNA is TGCGCCAGCAGCCAAGATCAGGTGGGCTGGCGTGGCTACACCTTC. It is translated as CASSQDQVGWRGYTF.

The chain uses TRBV6-5 and TRBJ1-2, with TRBD1 identical over 9 bases. The germline V gene has CDR1 MNHEY and CDR2 SVGAGI. Trimming took 4 bases from V and 4 from J; bases not matched to a gene: 7. The CDR3 consists of 15 residues. CDR3 DNA sequence: TGTGCCAGCAGTTCTTCCGGGACAGGGTCCTATGGCTACACCTTC. This sequence encodes CASSSSGTGSYGYTF.

V and J are TRBV5-4 and TRBJ2-3; no clear D. The CDR3 is 14 amino acids. The germline V gene encodes CDR1 SGHNT and CDR2 YYREEE (reference sequence). V was trimmed by 0 bases and J by 7 bases, leaving 12 bases between them. The CDR3 sequence is CASSLAWEPNTQYF. In DNA form, the CDR3 reads TGTGCCAGCAGCTTGGCCTGGGAACCGAATACGCAGTATTTT.

The gene calls are TRBV6-5 and TRBJ1-2; TRBD1 might be the D (5 bases). Germline V CDR1 and CDR2: MNHEY, SVGAGI. V lost 6 bases and J lost 1, with 12 bases in between. This CDR3 is 14 amino acids long. The CDR3 is CASSSGPNNYGYTF. The DNA for the CDR3 is TGTGCCAGCAGCTCGGGACCGAATAACTATGGCTACACCTTC.